The next 13 T cell receptor beta chains were all read from a single sample in a study of blood T cell repertoires in COVID-19. Generated by immunoSEQ multiplex PCR, the TCRdb table keeps only in-frame clones and is missing some. This table holds 150,000 or so clones, 65% to 85% found once. The sequenced material came from PBMCs or T cells enriched from blood (not recorded which). The origin of the receptors is a woman between 35 and 50 years old with acute COVID-19.

The genes are TRBV15 and TRBJ1-3; maybe TRBD1 (5 bases). Germline lookup yields CDR1 LNHNV and CDR2 YYDKDF (reference sequence). Trimming removed 3 bases at V and 0 bases at J, with 9 bases between. The CDR3 has 15 residues. CDR3 amino acids: CATSSAGVSGNTIYF. DNA of the CDR3: TGTGCCACCAGCAGTGCGGGGGTCTCTGGAAACACCATATATTTT.

This clone was seen just once. V is TRBV6-5 and J is TRBJ2-7; tentatively, D is TRBD1 (6 bases). Germline CDR1 MNHEY, CDR2 SVGAGI. V was cut by 6 bases and J by 4 bases, with 13 bases left in between. The CDR3 runs to 13 residues. The CDR3: CASRHRDCYEQYV. As DNA, the CDR3 is TGTGCCAGCAGACACAGGGATTGTTACGAGCAGTACGTC.

V gene TRBV6-5 combines with J gene TRBJ2-3; 10 nucleotides agree with TRBD2. In germline, CDR1 is MNHEY, CDR2 SVGAGI. CDR3 length: 15 amino acids. Losses at the gene ends were 6 bases for V and 3 bases for J; bases not matched to a gene: 6. The CDR3 region has the DNA TGTGCCAGCAGAGCAGCGGGAGGGCGGACAGATACGCAGTATTTT. Its protein is CASRAAGGRTDTQYF.

As DNA, the CDR3 is TGTGCCAGCAGTTACCCAGAAGGCTACACCTTC. It encodes CASSYPEGYTF. V gene TRBV6-2 or TRBV6-3 combines with J gene TRBJ1-2, with D uncertain. V dropped 2 bases and J dropped 8 bases, with 6 bases sitting between them. Germline V gives CDR1 MNHEY, CDR2 SVGEGT. This CDR3 spans 11 amino acids.

The chain links TRBV29-1 to TRBJ1-2, with D possibly matching TRBD1 (5 bases). V lost 8 bases and J 7 bases, leaving 26 bases between the germline ends. This CDR3 spans 15 amino acids. From germline, CDR1 is SQVTM and CDR2 ANQGSEA. CDR3 loop: CSCHSPGIQGGGYTF. The CDR3 nucleotides are TGCAGCTGTCACTCTCCCGGCATTCAGGGTGGTGGCTACACCTTC.

This clone was recorded once. The V call is TRBV11-3, the J call TRBJ2-2, with a weak D call TRBD1 (6 bases). Trimming took off 1 base at V and 5 bases at J, with 14 bases between the two ends. The CDR3 loop spans 16 amino acids. Germline V CDR1 and CDR2: SGHNT, YENEEA. The CDR3 loop is CASSLGAQGTTGELFF. The CDR3 nucleotides are TGTGCCAGCAGCTTAGGTGCCCAGGGGACGACCGGGGAGCTGTTTTTT.

The chain couples TRBV11-2 to TRBJ1-6, with D unresolved. There are 17 residues in the CDR3. V gave up 5 bases and J gave up 0 bases, with 14 bases separating them. The V gene's germline CDR1 is SGHAT and CDR2 FQNNGV. The CDR3 DNA is TGTGCCAGCAGCCCCCGGTTCGAGAGCTCCTATAATTCACCCCTCCACTTT. Its translation: CASSPRFESSYNSPLHF.

This rearrangement joins TRBV4-2 to TRBJ1-2; TRBD1 matches at 9 bases. The V gene end was trimmed by 1 base and the J gene end by 6 bases; junction bases not matched to a gene: 6. In germline, CDR1 is LGHNA, CDR2 YNFKEQ. The CDR3 sequence is 15 residues long. CDR3 region: CASSQGSRQGDGYTF. CDR3 DNA: TGTGCCAGCAGCCAAGGCTCCCGACAGGGGGATGGCTACACCTTC.

This clone was detected once. This rearrangement joins TRBV30 to TRBJ1-2; D is perhaps TRBD1 (6 bases). From germline, CDR1 is GTSNPN and CDR2 SVGIG (reference sequence). V was shortened by 8 bases and J by 3 bases, with 13 bases between the two germline ends. The CDR3 runs 12 residues. The CDR3 reads CAGWGRDYGYTF. CDR3 coding DNA: TGTGCCGGGTGGGGGCGCGACTATGGCTACACCTTC.

The V call is TRBV9, the J call TRBJ2-7; 7 bases agree with TRBD1. Germline assignment: CDR1 SGDLS and CDR2 YYNGEE. The CDR3 length is 14 residues. Trimming at V came to 4 bases and at J to 7 bases, leaving 11 bases not matched to a gene. In nucleotides, the CDR3 is TGTGCCAGCAGCACTGACCAGGGGGTAGGGGAGCAGTACTTC. Translated, it gives CASSTDQGVGEQYF. The whole variable domain, filled in from reference TRBV9 and TRBJ2-7, reads DSGVTQTPKHLITATGQRVTLRCSPRSGDLSVYWYQQSLDQGLQFLIQYYNGEERAKGNILERFSAQQFPDLHSELNLSSLELGDSALYFCASSTDQGVGEQYFGPGTRLTVT.

The chain joins TRBV29-1 to TRBJ1-1; tentatively, D is TRBD1 (5 bases). Trimming removed 3 bases from V and 4 bases from J, with 21 bases in between. Germline-derived CDR1 and CDR2 are SQVTM and ANQGSEA. The CDR3 length is 16 residues. The CDR3 loop is CSVDRASRGVSTEAFF. The DNA for the CDR3 is TGCAGCGTTGACCGAGCATCCCGGGGGGTTAGCACTGAAGCTTTCTTT.

The sample holds a few counts of this clone. The chain carries TRBV19 and TRBJ2-2; TRBD1 matches at 9 bases. Germline V CDR1 and CDR2: LNHDA, SQIVND (reference sequence). The length of the CDR3 is 15 residues. The trim removed 3 bases at V and 6 bases at J, leaving 5 bases unmatched. The CDR3 here is CASSIRTGEAGELFF. The CDR3 nucleotides are TGTGCCAGTAGTATCAGGACAGGGGAGGCCGGGGAGCTGTTTTTT.

This sequence joins TRBV21-1 and TRBJ2-7; the D call in the table, TRBD1, was not verified against the DNA. TRBV21-1 is a known pseudogene. This CDR3 spans 14 amino acids. The CDR3 nucleotides are TGTGCCAGCAGCGGGACAAATCGGGTCTACGAGCAGTACGTC. Its protein is CASSGTNRVYEQYV.